Below, 31 T cell receptor beta chains from the same sample are listed, as sequenced in a study of regulatory T cells in long-lasting Graves disease. Described time point: newly diagnosed GD, antithyroid drugs for less than 3 months. The authors made the TCR library using RNA they extracted from PBMCs. Arm-PCR of CDR3 regions and iRepertoire HTBI primers were used to build TCR beta libraries. A single record per CDR3 protein comes from TCRdb applying MiXCR to the multiplex PCR reads. This sample has roughly 560,000 distinct CDR3 sequences, with 9.5% to 15% found just once. The same data also went into a second study, on T cells in Graves' hyperthyroidism and ophthalmopathy.

The input for sequencing was peripheral blood mononuclear cells (PBMCs), taken at new diagnosis, from a patient treated with antithyroid drugs. All receptors come from a young woman with Graves disease.

This clonotype was detected ten times or more. The chain employs TRBV10-3 and TRBJ1-1; D is ambiguous. CDR1 and CDR2 (germline): ENHRY, SYGVKD. V lost 2 bases, J lost 5 bases, and 12 bases lay in between. The CDR3 covers 14 residues. The CDR3 nucleotides are TGTGCCATCAGTGAGAGCGGGTCGTGGACTGAAGCTTTCTTT. The encoded protein is CAISESGSWTEAFF.

J is TRBJ1-6 and V is TRBV13; 7 bases fit TRBD1. Germline values: CDR1 PRHDT, CDR2 FYEKMQ (reference sequence). V was clipped by 2 bases and J by 11 bases; unmatched bases: 12. The CDR3 extends over 16 amino acids. The CDR3 nucleotides read TGTGCCAGCAGCTTAACCAGGGGGGGGCGCGGGGCACCCCTCCACTTT. It yields the protein CASSLTRGGRGAPLHF.

This clonotype occurred a few times. The rearrangement uses TRBV28 and TRBJ1-5; D ambiguous. With 3 bases removed from V and 3 bases from J, the gap between germline ends came to 18 bases. This CDR3 is 17 amino acids long. Germline V CDR1 and CDR2: MDHEN, SYDVKM. CDR3 region: CASSFLGPTPHNQPQHF. The DNA for the CDR3 is TGTGCCAGCAGTTTTTTAGGGCCGACCCCCCACAATCAGCCCCAGCATTTT.

This clonotype was observed many times. The V and J genes are TRBV2 and TRBJ1-1, with a weak D call TRBD1 (6 bases). Germline-derived CDR1 and CDR2 are SNHLY and FYNNEI. V gave up 5 bases and J gave up 4 bases, with 17 bases separating them. The CDR3 length is 15 residues. The CDR3 sequence: CASSRDISVGTEAFF. The DNA of the CDR3 is TGTGCCAGCAGTCGGGACATCTCCGTGGGCACTGAAGCTTTCTTT.

This clonotype was detected a few times. The genes are TRBV4-2 and TRBJ2-3, with 8 bases fitting TRBD2. CDR1 and CDR2 (germline): LGHNA, YNFKEQ. V shed 3 bases, J shed 4 bases, and the junction held 9 bases outside the gene matches. CDR3 length: 16 amino acids. The CDR3 coding sequence is TGTGCCAGCAGCCAGGGCAGGGCGGGAGGCCCAGATACGCAGTATTTT. As protein: CASSQGRAGGPDTQYF.

This clonotype showed up just a few times. This chain joins TRBV6-5 and TRBJ1-1; no clear D gene. The ends were cut back, 2 bases at V and 4 bases at J, with 14 bases in the middle. This CDR3 has 15 amino acids. Germline assignment: CDR1 MNHEY and CDR2 SVGAGI. The CDR3 coding sequence is TGTGCCAGCAGTTACCCTAACGTCCCGACCACTGAAGCTTTCTTT. Its translation: CASSYPNVPTTEAFF.

The rearrangement joins TRBV7-9 to TRBJ2-2; TRBD2 matches 7 bases. The CDR3 contains 17 residues. CDR1 and CDR2 from the germline V gene are SEHNR and FQNEAQ (reference sequence). The J segment lost 3 bases and the V segment lost 5 bases, leaving 12 bases of the junction unmatched. Here the CDR3 DNA reads TGTGCCAGCAGCCAAGATTCGGGGAGCGGGGACACCGGGGAGCTGTTTTTT. This sequence encodes CASSQDSGSGDTGELFF.

CDR3 in amino acids: CASSYSNLGPGGGRGSGANVLTF. The CDR3 DNA follows: TGTGCCAGCAGTTACTCGAATTTGGGCCCAGGGGGCGGTCGGGGCTCTGGGGCCAACGTCCTGACTTTC. The rearrangement joins TRBV6-5 to TRBJ2-6; TRBD1 matches 8 bases. The CDR3 contains 23 residues. With V trimmed by 0 bases and J by 0 bases, 19 bases remained unmatched. Germline V gene data show CDR1 as MNHEY and CDR2 as SVGAGI.

The J gene is TRBJ1-6, the V gene TRBV6-5, with D maybe TRBD1 (5 bases). Germline-derived CDR1 and CDR2 are MNHEY and SVGAGI. CDR3 length equals 15 residues. V lost 0 bases and J lost 10, with 13 bases in between. The CDR3, as DNA: TGTGCCAGCAGTTACTCGCAGGGAGGACGGTCACCCCTCCACTTT. Residues: CASSYSQGGRSPLHF.

In its sample, this clonotype was seen many times. The V and J genes are TRBV9 and TRBJ1-6, with unresolved D. Trimming cost V 3 bases and J 2 bases, with 9 bases left between them. The CDR3 is 15 residues long. Germline V gives CDR1 SGDLS, CDR2 YYNGEE. The CDR3 sequence is CASSAEKTYNSPLHF. CDR3 DNA: TGTGCCAGCAGCGCAGAAAAGACCTATAATTCACCCCTCCACTTT. Full variable domain (remainder filled in from reference TRBV9 and TRBJ1-6): DSGVTQTPKHLITATGQRVTLRCSPRSGDLSVYWYQQSLDQGLQFLIQYYNGEERAKGNILERFSAQQFPDLHSELNLSSLELGDSALYFCASSAEKTYNSPLHFGNGTRLTVT.

In this sample, this clonotype turned up many times. The genes are TRBV7-9 and TRBJ2-3; D may match TRBD1 or TRBD2 (5 bases each). The CDR3 extends over 14 amino acids. Trimming pared 5 bases from V and 5 bases from J, leaving 14 bases between. Germline V CDR1 and CDR2: SEHNR, FQNEAQ (reference sequence). The CDR3 sequence is CASSPRGFGDTQYF. CDR3 DNA sequence: TGTGCCAGCAGCCCCCGGGGCTTTGGAGATACGCAGTATTTT.

This clonotype was recorded many times. This rearrangement joins TRBV6-1 to TRBJ2-5; D is uncertain. There are 13 residues in the CDR3. V lost 8 bases and J lost 0, with 10 bases in between. The germline CDR1 and CDR2 sequences are MNHNS and SASEGT. CDR3 sequence: CASAEPNQETQYF. CDR3 nucleotide sequence: TGTGCCAGCGCAGAACCGAACCAAGAGACCCAGTACTTC.

This clonotype was picked up many times. The rearrangement links TRBV19 to TRBJ1-3, with TRBD1 matching over 7 bases. The ends lost 3 bases at V and 0 bases at J; junction bases unmatched: 8. The CDR3 consists of 17 residues. The V gene's germline CDR1 is LNHDA and CDR2 SQIVND (reference sequence). The CDR3 DNA sequence: TGTGCCAGTAGTATGGGCCGGACAGGATACTCTGGAAACACCATATATTTT. Its translation: CASSMGRTGYSGNTIYF.

In its sample, this clonotype was seen a few times. J is TRBJ2-7 and V is TRBV24-1; D gene uncertain. Germline CDR1 KGHDR, CDR2 SFDVKD. The length of the CDR3 is 13 residues. With 2 bases removed from V and 5 bases from J, the gap between germline ends came to 9 bases. CDR3 DNA: TGTGCCACCAGTGATTGGGGAATCGACGAGCAGTACTTC. It yields the protein CATSDWGIDEQYF.

To note about this clonotype: This sequence may be a read error, since a much larger clone differs from it by one base. The V call is TRBV11-2, the J call TRBJ1-2; D gene ambiguous. Germline CDR1 reads SGHAT; CDR2 reads FQNNGV. CDR3 size: 14 residues. The CDR3 sequence is CAGSLVQKNYGYTF. DNA for the CDR3: TGTGCCGGCAGCTTAGTACAGAAAAACTATGGCTACACCTTC.

This clonotype was observed many times. The V call is TRBV11-2, the J call TRBJ2-7; perhaps TRBD2 as D (6 bases). There are 13 residues in the CDR3. V was trimmed by 1 base and J by 6 bases, leaving 10 bases between them. CDR1 is SGHAT and CDR2 is FQNNGV in the germline V gene. The CDR3 here is CASSLGGGREQYF. CDR3 bases: TGTGCCAGCAGCTTAGGAGGAGGGCGCGAGCAGTACTTC.

This clonotype was counted ten times or more. The rearrangement joins TRBV11-2 to TRBJ2-7; D remains ambiguous. The CDR3 has 15 amino acids. Per the germline V gene, CDR1 is SGHAT and CDR2 is FQNNGV. The V and J ends lost 4 bases and 1 base respectively, with 14 bases between them. CDR3 in amino acids: CASSSAWARSYEQYF. The DNA for the CDR3 is TGTGCCAGCAGCTCTGCTTGGGCTCGGTCCTACGAGCAGTACTTC.

This clonotype was counted between two and nine times. CDR3 residues: CASTPGAAGKKLFF. As DNA, the CDR3 is TGTGCCAGCACCCCCGGGGCTGCGGGGAAAAAACTGTTTTTT. The V and J genes are TRBV3-1 and TRBJ1-4, with D maybe TRBD1 (5 bases). CDR3 length: 14 amino acids. Looked up from germline, CDR1 is LGHDT and CDR2 is YNNKEL (reference sequence). The V end was cut by 7 bases, the J end by 9 bases, with 18 bases between.

The table lists this clonotype with many counts. This chain connects TRBV6-5 to TRBJ1-4; TRBD1 matches 8 bases. Germline V gene sequence: CDR1 MNHEY, CDR2 SVGAGI. After removal of 2 bases from V and 3 bases from J, the junction contained 5 bases not matched to a gene. CDR3 size: 16 residues. The chain's CDR3 is CASSYQPGGSNEKLFF. CDR3 coding DNA: TGTGCCAGCAGTTACCAACCAGGGGGCTCTAATGAAAAACTGTTTTTT.

Many counts were recorded for this clonotype. The chain combines TRBV15 with TRBJ1-5; D possibly corresponds to TRBD1 (5 bases). The CDR3 has 16 amino acids. V was clipped by 1 base and J by 2 bases, with 12 bases between them. The V gene's germline CDR1 is LNHNV and CDR2 YYDKDF (reference sequence). The chain's CDR3 is CATSRAGREGNQPQHF. DNA of the CDR3: TGTGCCACCAGCAGAGCGGGCAGGGAGGGCAATCAGCCCCAGCATTTT.

This clonotype was recorded at least ten times. The chain links TRBV6-9 to TRBJ2-7; D gene ambiguous. The ends were cut back, 3 bases at V and 1 base at J, with 16 bases in the middle. In germline, CDR1 is MNHGY, CDR2 SVAAGI. CDR3 length: 16 amino acids. The CDR3 loop is CASSYPRFRRSYEQYF. CDR3 coding DNA: TGTGCCAGCAGTTACCCCCGGTTTCGACGGTCCTACGAGCAGTACTTC.

This clonotype occurred many times. V gene TRBV27 combines with J gene TRBJ1-1, with 10 bases matching TRBD1. V trimming: 8 bases; J trimming: 3 bases; junction bases outside the gene matches: 12. The CDR3 is 16 residues long. Germline CDR1 and CDR2: MNHEY and SMNVEV (reference sequence). The CDR3 spells CASSSGTGAPYTEAFF. The CDR3 nucleotides read TGTGCCAGCTCATCCGGGACAGGGGCCCCCTACACTGAAGCTTTCTTT.

This clonotype was observed many times. The gene calls are TRBV27 and TRBJ2-1, with 9 bases aligning to TRBD2. Germline lookup yields CDR1 MNHEY and CDR2 SMNVEV (reference sequence). Trimming cost V 3 bases and J 4 bases; bases outside gene matches: 4. The CDR3 extends over 15 amino acids. CDR3 protein: CASSFLAGSYNEQFF. The CDR3 nucleotides are TGTGCCAGCAGTTTCCTAGCGGGAAGTTACAATGAGCAGTTCTTC.

This clonotype was detected many times. The chain uses TRBV30 and TRBJ2-2, with D perhaps matching TRBD1 (5 bases). Between the trimmed V and J ends, which lost 0 bases and 3 bases, there was a span of 11 bases. CDR1 is GTSNPN, CDR2 SVGIG, per germline (reference sequence). This CDR3 has 15 amino acids. The CDR3 DNA sequence: TGTGCCTGGAGTGTCCAGGGTGGTTACACCGGGGAGCTGTTTTTT. Its translation: CAWSVQGGYTGELFF. The variable domain in full, with the rest retrieved from reference TRBV30 and TRBJ2-2, is SQTIHQWPATLVQPVGSPLSLECTVEGTSNPNLYWYRQAAGRGLQLLFYSVGIGQISSEVPQNLSASRPQDRQFILSSKKLLLSDSGFYLCAWSVQGGYTGELFFGEGSRLTVL.

At least ten counts were recorded for this clonotype. The chain recombines TRBV7-3 with TRBJ2-1; 9 positions match TRBD1. Germline assignment: CDR1 SGHTA and CDR2 FQGTGA. V shed 1 base, J shed 2 bases, and the junction held 6 bases outside the gene matches. This CDR3 comprises 17 residues. CDR3 sequence (DNA): TGTGCCAGCAGCTTAAGGGGGGACAGGGTCGCCTACAATGAGCAGTTCTTC. Its protein product is CASSLRGDRVAYNEQFF.

The rearrangement uses TRBV7-9 and TRBJ1-1; D may be TRBD1 (5 bases). The CDR3 sequence is 13 residues long. V was clipped by 2 bases and J by 4 bases, with 8 bases between them. Per germline, CDR1 SEHNR and CDR2 FQNEAQ (reference sequence). In DNA, the CDR3 is TGTGCCAGCAGCTTAAGCGGGGCCACTGAAGCTTTCTTT. It encodes CASSLSGATEAFF.

This clonotype came up a few times. The CDR3 carries no conserved terminal phenylalanine or tryptophan, so it likely arises from a read error. The genes are TRBV12-3 or TRBV12-4 and TRBJ1-5; D is undetermined. The CDR3 covers 13 residues. Trimming took 3 bases from V and 4 from J, leaving 7 bases between them. CDR3 protein: CASSFQENQPQHL. CDR3 sequence (DNA): TGTGCCAGCAGTTTCCAGGAGAATCAGCCCCAGCATCTT.

In regard to this clonotype: This sequence is one base from a far larger clone and is likely a read error. This CDR3 is missing its conserved last phenylalanine or tryptophan, likely due to a read error. The CDR3: CASSRQGYEQYS. The CDR3 DNA reads TGTGCCAGCAGTCGCCAGGGCTACGAGCAGTACTCC. The chain recombines TRBV7-2 with TRBJ2-7; D may be TRBD1 (5 bases). The CDR3 is 12 residues long. Trimming pared 6 bases from V and 3 bases from J, leaving 9 bases between. The germline V gene encodes CDR1 SGHTA and CDR2 FQGNSA.

This clonotype was counted ten times or more. The chain joins TRBV30 to TRBJ2-1; 12 nucleotides match TRBD2. The germline gives CDR1 GTSNPN, CDR2 SVGIG (reference sequence). The CDR3 runs 14 residues. Trimming removed 1 base from V and 9 bases from J; junction bases left unmatched: 4. The CDR3 DNA follows: TGTGCCTGGAGTGCGACTAGCGGGAGTTCTGAGCAGTTCTTC. Amino acids: CAWSATSGSSEQFF.

This clonotype was picked up many times. The genes are TRBV18 and TRBJ2-7, with a possible D match to TRBD2 (6 bases). V shed 6 bases and J shed 7 bases, with 16 bases lying between them. CDR1 and CDR2 (germline): KGHSH, LQKENI. The length of the CDR3 is 13 residues. CDR3 coding DNA: TGTGCCAGCTCCGGCGGGACCACTCGGGAGCAGTACTTC. Encoded protein: CASSGGTTREQYF.

The rearrangement uses TRBV4-3 and TRBJ1-5; possibly TRBD1 for D (5 bases). Trimming removed 2 bases at V and 5 bases at J, with 7 bases between. This CDR3 is 13 amino acids long. Germline loops: CDR1 LGHNA, CDR2 YSLEER. The CDR3 bases are TGCGCCAGCAGCCAAACGGGGCATCAGCCCCAGCATTTT. This sequence encodes CASSQTGHQPQHF.